The 25 T cell receptor beta chains below all came from one sample that was sequenced in a study of early T cells in non-severe SARS-CoV-2 infection. TCRdb processed the 5' RACE reads anew with MiXCR; each CDR3 protein has one entry. The sample includes roughly 49,000 distinct CDR3 sequences, about 4% seen only once; the top ten take roughly 6%. Input material: whole blood. The receptor source for this set is an adult who was a healthcare worker with PCR-confirmed SARS-CoV-2 infection or an uninfected control (not recorded which).

This clonotype appeared many times. The chain links TRBV24-1 to TRBJ2-3; D possibly corresponds to TRBD2 (6 bases). Germline V gene data show CDR1 as KGHDR and CDR2 as SFDVKD. The CDR3 contains 16 residues. V lost 4 bases and J 0 bases, leaving 13 bases between the germline ends. The CDR3 bases are TGTGCCACCAGTGAAACCGCGCGGGACAGCACAGATACGCAGTATTTT. It encodes CATSETARDSTDTQYF.

The rearrangement uses TRBV11-2 and TRBJ2-7; D ambiguous. The CDR3 has 16 residues. V was trimmed by 3 bases and J by 1 base, leaving 16 bases between them. Germline V gene sequence: CDR1 SGHAT, CDR2 FQNNGV. The CDR3 here is CASSFPQGQRSYEQYF. The CDR3 nucleotides read TGTGCCAGCAGCTTCCCTCAAGGGCAGAGATCCTACGAGCAGTACTTC.

There are many counts of this clonotype. The gene calls are TRBV7-2 and TRBJ2-1; TRBD1 matches 7 bases. This CDR3 has 15 amino acids. The V and J ends lost 5 bases and 3 bases, in that order; junction bases with no gene match: 7. CDR1 is SGHTA and CDR2 is FQGNSA in the germline V gene. CDR3 sequence (DNA): TGTGCCAGCAGCCTCCGGACAGGCGACTACAATGAGCAGTTCTTC. Its translation is CASSLRTGDYNEQFF.

This clonotype was seen at least ten times. The chain joins TRBV6-1 to TRBJ2-7; TRBD1 or TRBD2 may be the D gene (5 bases each). Trimming cost V 9 bases and J 2 bases, with 17 bases left between them. The CDR3 spans 14 residues. Germline-derived CDR1 and CDR2 are MNHNS and SASEGT. CDR3 in DNA: TGTGCCAGTTCCGCCGGGACGTTCACCTACGAGCAGTACTTC. Translated, it gives CASSAGTFTYEQYF.

There are many counts of this clonotype. The chain is built from TRBV6-1 and TRBJ2-3; D unresolved. V lost 1 base, J lost 0 bases, and 17 bases lay in between. The CDR3 length is 18 residues. The germline V gene has CDR1 MNHNS and CDR2 SASEGT. Written as DNA, the CDR3 is TGTGCCAGCAGTGAAGGGCGGATTCCCCTAGACAGCACAGATACGCAGTATTTT. Its translation is CASSEGRIPLDSTDTQYF.

This clonotype was observed at least ten times. V gene TRBV6-1 combines with J gene TRBJ1-6; TRBD1 might be the D (6 bases). The CDR3 sequence is 13 residues long. Germline values: CDR1 MNHNS, CDR2 SASEGT. V dropped 4 bases and J dropped 6 bases, with 7 bases sitting between them. CDR3 loop: CASSGTVNSPLHF. The CDR3 region has the DNA TGTGCCAGCAGTGGGACAGTTAATTCACCCCTCCACTTT.

The table lists this clonotype with many counts. J is TRBJ2-3 and V is TRBV14; no definite D call. V lost 1 base, J lost 7 bases, and 6 bases lay in between. The CDR3 has 12 residues. Germline V gene data show CDR1 as SGHDN and CDR2 as FVKESK. In DNA form, the CDR3 reads TGTGCCAGCAGCCAAGCAGCAAATACGCAGTATTTT. Protein product: CASSQAANTQYF.

The table lists this clonotype with a few counts. The V gene is TRBV24-1, the J gene TRBJ2-6; 7 positions agree with TRBD1. CDR1 KGHDR and CDR2 SFDVKD come from the germline V gene. This CDR3 has 17 amino acids. V lost 3 bases and J lost 2; bases outside the gene matches: 6. The DNA for the CDR3 is TGTGCCACCAGTGATCCTCTGACAGGGACTGGGGCCAACGTCCTGACTTTC. Translation: CATSDPLTGTGANVLTF.

This clonotype came up many times. This chain uses TRBV5-1 with TRBJ1-1, with TRBD1 as a possible D gene (5 bases). The CDR3 runs 13 residues. Germline V lookup: CDR1 SGHRS, CDR2 YFSETQ. Between the trimmed V and J ends, which lost 0 bases and 6 bases, there was a span of 9 bases. The CDR3 loop is CASSLVGRAEAFF. The CDR3 bases are TGCGCCAGCAGCTTGGTCGGCAGGGCTGAAGCTTTCTTT.

This clonotype was observed many times. The chain combines TRBV11-2 with TRBJ1-6, with no clear D. CDR3 length: 16 residues. Germline values: CDR1 SGHAT, CDR2 FQNNGV. V was cut by 0 bases and J by 6 bases, with 12 bases left in between. CDR3 protein: CASSLDNRARNSPLHF. CDR3 sequence (DNA): TGTGCCAGCAGCTTAGATAATCGGGCGCGTAATTCACCCCTCCACTTT. The full variable domain, completed using reference TRBV11-2 and TRBJ1-6, is EAGVAQSPRYKIIEKRQSVAFWCNPISGHATLYWYQQILGQGPKLLIQFQNNGVVDDSQLPKDRFSAERLKGVDSTLKIQPAKLEDSAVYLCASSLDNRARNSPLHFGNGTRLTVT.

This clonotype has at least ten counts. V is TRBV27 and J is TRBJ1-6, with TRBD1 matching over 9 bases. With 5 bases clipped from V and 10 bases from J, the junction kept 6 bases outside the gene matches. Germline assignment: CDR1 MNHEY and CDR2 SMNVEV (reference sequence). This CDR3 spans 14 amino acids. This CDR3 is CASSPGQGGSPLHF. Written as DNA, the CDR3 is TGTGCCAGCAGTCCGGGACAGGGTGGCTCACCCCTCCACTTT.

This clonotype has at least ten counts. This sequence joins TRBV3-1 and TRBJ2-5, with 9 bases fitting TRBD2. The CDR3 has 18 residues. V was pared by 6 bases and J by 5 bases, with 19 bases of the junction left unmatched. Germline lookup yields CDR1 LGHDT and CDR2 YNNKEL (reference sequence). CDR3 bases: TGTGCCAGCAGTCCAGGTTCAACTAGCGGGTACGGCTTGGAGACCCAGTACTTC. Amino acids: CASSPGSTSGYGLETQYF.

This clonotype was detected many times. The CDR3 region has the DNA TGCAGCGCTACCTTCGGACAGAGATTTAACTATGGCTACACCTTC. Translated: CSATFGQRFNYGYTF. The V call is TRBV29-1, the J call TRBJ1-2; D might be TRBD1 (6 bases). Germline-derived CDR1 and CDR2 are SQVTM and ANQGSEA. The V and J ends lost 7 bases and 1 base respectively, with 19 bases between them. CDR3 size: 15 residues.

This clonotype was seen ten or more times. The chain carries TRBV9 and TRBJ2-3; TRBD1 agrees at 8 bases. V was clipped by 0 bases and J by 0 bases; unmatched bases: 21. The CDR3 sequence is 22 residues long. Per germline, CDR1 SGDLS and CDR2 YYNGEE. This chain's CDR3 is CASSVATPTGDFLEPSTDTQYF. The CDR3 DNA follows: TGTGCCAGCAGCGTAGCTACGCCGACAGGGGATTTTTTAGAGCCTAGCACAGATACGCAGTATTTT.

This clonotype was found many times. V gene TRBV4-1 combines with J gene TRBJ2-3, with 10 bases fitting TRBD1. The CDR3 runs to 16 residues. Unmatched junction bases numbered 5, after V lost 4 bases and J lost 1 base. CDR1 is MGHRA, CDR2 YSYEKL, per germline. The CDR3 DNA reads as TGCGCCAGCAGCCCCCCGGACAGGGGGGGCACAGATACGCAGTATTTT. Translating gives CASSPPDRGGTDTQYF.

This clonotype occurred many times. The gene calls are TRBV14 and TRBJ2-1; D assignment may be TRBD1 or TRBD2 (6 bases each). CDR3 length: 14 amino acids. CDR1 is SGHDN, CDR2 FVKESK, per germline. V was trimmed by 1 base and J by 8 bases, leaving 12 bases between them. In DNA, the CDR3 is TGTGCCAGCAGCCAAGGTGGGGGGCTCGATGAGCAGTTCTTC. Protein: CASSQGGGLDEQFF.

This clonotype came up a few times. The chain carries TRBV24-1 and TRBJ1-6; no clear D. Per the germline V gene, CDR1 is KGHDR and CDR2 is SFDVKD. The CDR3 is 12 residues long. Trimming took off 2 bases at V and 14 bases at J, with 9 bases between the two ends. The CDR3 region is CATSDSGQSLHF. The CDR3 coding sequence is TGTGCCACCAGTGATTCGGGTCAATCCCTCCACTTT.

This clonotype was seen ten or more times. This chain uses TRBV5-4 with TRBJ2-7; the D is unclear. V lost 3 bases and J lost 0, with 7 bases in between. This CDR3 is built from 13 residues. Germline V gene data show CDR1 as SGHNT and CDR2 as YYREEE (reference sequence). Here the CDR3 reads CASSSPGSYEQYF. DNA for the CDR3: TGTGCCAGCAGCTCTCCGGGCTCCTACGAGCAGTACTTC. Full variable domain (missing parts from reference TRBV5-4 and TRBJ2-7): ETGVTQSPTHLIKTRGQQVTLRCSSQSGHNTVSWYQQALGQGPQFIFQYYREEENGRGNFPPRFSGLQFPNYSSELNVNALELDDSALYLCASSSPGSYEQYFGPGTRLTVT.

This clonotype was detected many times. The chain carries TRBV29-1 and TRBJ2-7; 11 nucleotides align to TRBD2. V lost 3 bases, J lost 3 bases, and 4 bases stayed unmatched. The germline V gene has CDR1 SQVTM and CDR2 ANQGSEA. This CDR3 is 14 amino acids long. CDR3 loop: CSVDTSGSSYEQYF. The CDR3, as DNA: TGCAGCGTTGATACTAGCGGGAGTAGCTACGAGCAGTACTTC.

A note on this clonotype: A much larger clone lies a single base off, so this may be a read error. The chain combines TRBV19 with TRBJ2-6, with unresolved D. Germline values: CDR1 LNHDA, CDR2 SQIVND (reference sequence). The CDR3 is made up of 11 amino acids. Trimming took 9 bases from V and 12 from J, leaving 12 bases between them. The DNA for the CDR3 is TGTGCCAGCTGTGATTCGCCCGTCCTGACTTTC. Translated, it gives CASCDSPVLTF.

This clonotype was observed a few times. The rearrangement uses TRBV11-2 and TRBJ2-3; 13 bases align to TRBD2. This CDR3 is built from 15 residues. Trimming cost V 5 bases and J 8 bases; bases outside gene matches: 7. Germline lookup yields CDR1 SGHAT and CDR2 FQNNGV. The CDR3 sequence: CASSPTSGRIGTQYF. The CDR3 DNA sequence: TGTGCCAGCAGCCCGACTAGCGGGAGGATCGGTACGCAGTATTTT.

This clonotype was seen repeatedly, ten times or more. CDR3 nucleotide sequence: TGTGCCAGCAGCTTAGGAGGCTGGGATACGCAGTATTTT. It translates to CASSLGGWDTQYF. V usage is TRBV7-2 and J usage is TRBJ2-3; D call uncertain. CDR3 length: 13 amino acids. Trimming removed 1 base from V and 6 bases from J, with 8 bases in between. Germline lookup yields CDR1 SGHTA and CDR2 FQGNSA. The full variable domain, its missing parts supplied by reference TRBV7-2 and TRBJ2-3, is GAGVSQSPSNKVTEKGKDVELRCDPISGHTALYWYRQSLGQGLEFLIYFQGNSAPDKSGLPSDRFSAERTGGSVSTLTIQRTQQEDSAVYLCASSLGGWDTQYFGPGTRLTVL.

This clonotype was counted many times. The V call is TRBV18, the J call TRBJ2-7; D uncertain. The germline V gene has CDR1 KGHSH and CDR2 LQKENI. The germline V and J ends were trimmed by 1 base and 5 bases, with 3 bases remaining between them. CDR3 length: 11 amino acids. The CDR3 bases are TGTGCCAGCTCACCACGGGACGAGCAGTACTTC. Its protein product is CASSPRDEQYF. The whole variable domain, remainder taken from reference TRBV18 and TRBJ2-7, is NAGVMQNPRHLVRRRGQEARLRCSPMKGHSHVYWYRQLPEEGLKFMVYLQKENIIDESGMPKERFSAEFPKEGPSILRIQQVVRGDSAAYFCASSPRDEQYFGPGTRLTVT.

This clonotype was recorded many times. The chain combines TRBV7-8 with TRBJ2-7; D unresolved. CDR3 size: 12 residues. Trimming left V 5 bases short and J 4 bases short, with 9 bases between. CDR1 is SGHVS, CDR2 FQNEAQ, per germline. The chain's CDR3 is CASSPKFYEQYF. The CDR3 DNA reads as TGTGCCAGCAGCCCGAAATTTTACGAGCAGTACTTC. Complete variable domain (other parts from reference TRBV7-8 and TRBJ2-7): GAGVSQSPRYKVAKRGQDVALRCDPISGHVSLFWYQQALGQGPEFLTYFQNEAQLDKSGLPSDRFFAERPEGSVSTLKIQRTQQEDSAVYLCASSPKFYEQYFGPGTRLTVT.

This clonotype was observed a few times. This chain links TRBV12-3 or TRBV12-4 with TRBJ2-4; D gene ambiguous. There are 12 residues in the CDR3. The V and J ends lost 9 bases and 6 bases respectively, with 12 bases between them. The DNA of the CDR3 is TGTGCCAGTAGGACGGAAGGAAACATTCAGTACTTC. This sequence encodes CASRTEGNIQYF.